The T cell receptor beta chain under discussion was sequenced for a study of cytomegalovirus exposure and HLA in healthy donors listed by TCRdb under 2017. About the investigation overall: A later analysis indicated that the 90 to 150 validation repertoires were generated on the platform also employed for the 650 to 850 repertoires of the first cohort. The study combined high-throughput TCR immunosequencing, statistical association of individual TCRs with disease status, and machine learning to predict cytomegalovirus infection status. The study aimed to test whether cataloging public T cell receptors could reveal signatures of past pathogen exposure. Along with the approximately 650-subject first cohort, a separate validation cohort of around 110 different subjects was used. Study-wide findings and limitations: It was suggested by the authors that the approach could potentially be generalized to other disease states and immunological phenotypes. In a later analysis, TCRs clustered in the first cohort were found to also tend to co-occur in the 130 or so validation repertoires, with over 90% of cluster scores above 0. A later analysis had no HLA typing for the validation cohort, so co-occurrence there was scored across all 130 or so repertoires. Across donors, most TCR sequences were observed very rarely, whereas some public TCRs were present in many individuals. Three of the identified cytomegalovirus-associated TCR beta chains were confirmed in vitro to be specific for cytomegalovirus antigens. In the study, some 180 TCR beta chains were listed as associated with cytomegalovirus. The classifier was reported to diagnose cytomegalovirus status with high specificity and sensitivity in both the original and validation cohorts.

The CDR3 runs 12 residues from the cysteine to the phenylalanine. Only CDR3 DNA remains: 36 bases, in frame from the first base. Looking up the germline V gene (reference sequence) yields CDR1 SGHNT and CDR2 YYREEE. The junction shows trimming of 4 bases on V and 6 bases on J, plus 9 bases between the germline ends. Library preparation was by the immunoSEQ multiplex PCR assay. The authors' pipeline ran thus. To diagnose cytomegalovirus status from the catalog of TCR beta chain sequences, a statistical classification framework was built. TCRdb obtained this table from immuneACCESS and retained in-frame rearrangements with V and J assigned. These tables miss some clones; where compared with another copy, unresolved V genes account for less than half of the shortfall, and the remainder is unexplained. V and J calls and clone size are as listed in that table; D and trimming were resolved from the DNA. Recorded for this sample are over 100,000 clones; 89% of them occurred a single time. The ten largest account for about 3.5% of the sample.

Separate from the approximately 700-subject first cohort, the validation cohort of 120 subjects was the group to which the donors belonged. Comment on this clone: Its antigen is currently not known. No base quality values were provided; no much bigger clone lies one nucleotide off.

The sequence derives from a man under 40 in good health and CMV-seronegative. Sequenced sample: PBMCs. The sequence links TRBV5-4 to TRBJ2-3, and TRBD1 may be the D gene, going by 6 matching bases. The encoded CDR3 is CASSAGEDTQYF. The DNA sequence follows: TGTGCCAGCAGCGCAGGGGAGGATACGCAGTATTTT.